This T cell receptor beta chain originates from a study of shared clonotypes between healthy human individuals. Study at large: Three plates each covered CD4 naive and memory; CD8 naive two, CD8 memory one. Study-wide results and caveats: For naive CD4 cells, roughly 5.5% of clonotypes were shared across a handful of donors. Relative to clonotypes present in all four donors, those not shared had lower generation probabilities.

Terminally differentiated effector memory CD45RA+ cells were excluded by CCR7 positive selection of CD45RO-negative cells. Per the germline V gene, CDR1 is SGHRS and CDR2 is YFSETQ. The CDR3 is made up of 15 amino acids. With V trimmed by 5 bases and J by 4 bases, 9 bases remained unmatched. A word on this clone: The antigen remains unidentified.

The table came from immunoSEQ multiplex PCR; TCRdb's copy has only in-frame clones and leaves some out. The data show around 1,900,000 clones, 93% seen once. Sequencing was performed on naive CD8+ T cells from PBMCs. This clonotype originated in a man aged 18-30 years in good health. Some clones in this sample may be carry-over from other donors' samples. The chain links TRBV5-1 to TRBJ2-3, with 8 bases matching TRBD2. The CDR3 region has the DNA TGCGCCAGCAGTCTTCAGCGGGAGAGAGCAGATACGCAGTATTTT. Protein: CASSLQRERADTQYF.